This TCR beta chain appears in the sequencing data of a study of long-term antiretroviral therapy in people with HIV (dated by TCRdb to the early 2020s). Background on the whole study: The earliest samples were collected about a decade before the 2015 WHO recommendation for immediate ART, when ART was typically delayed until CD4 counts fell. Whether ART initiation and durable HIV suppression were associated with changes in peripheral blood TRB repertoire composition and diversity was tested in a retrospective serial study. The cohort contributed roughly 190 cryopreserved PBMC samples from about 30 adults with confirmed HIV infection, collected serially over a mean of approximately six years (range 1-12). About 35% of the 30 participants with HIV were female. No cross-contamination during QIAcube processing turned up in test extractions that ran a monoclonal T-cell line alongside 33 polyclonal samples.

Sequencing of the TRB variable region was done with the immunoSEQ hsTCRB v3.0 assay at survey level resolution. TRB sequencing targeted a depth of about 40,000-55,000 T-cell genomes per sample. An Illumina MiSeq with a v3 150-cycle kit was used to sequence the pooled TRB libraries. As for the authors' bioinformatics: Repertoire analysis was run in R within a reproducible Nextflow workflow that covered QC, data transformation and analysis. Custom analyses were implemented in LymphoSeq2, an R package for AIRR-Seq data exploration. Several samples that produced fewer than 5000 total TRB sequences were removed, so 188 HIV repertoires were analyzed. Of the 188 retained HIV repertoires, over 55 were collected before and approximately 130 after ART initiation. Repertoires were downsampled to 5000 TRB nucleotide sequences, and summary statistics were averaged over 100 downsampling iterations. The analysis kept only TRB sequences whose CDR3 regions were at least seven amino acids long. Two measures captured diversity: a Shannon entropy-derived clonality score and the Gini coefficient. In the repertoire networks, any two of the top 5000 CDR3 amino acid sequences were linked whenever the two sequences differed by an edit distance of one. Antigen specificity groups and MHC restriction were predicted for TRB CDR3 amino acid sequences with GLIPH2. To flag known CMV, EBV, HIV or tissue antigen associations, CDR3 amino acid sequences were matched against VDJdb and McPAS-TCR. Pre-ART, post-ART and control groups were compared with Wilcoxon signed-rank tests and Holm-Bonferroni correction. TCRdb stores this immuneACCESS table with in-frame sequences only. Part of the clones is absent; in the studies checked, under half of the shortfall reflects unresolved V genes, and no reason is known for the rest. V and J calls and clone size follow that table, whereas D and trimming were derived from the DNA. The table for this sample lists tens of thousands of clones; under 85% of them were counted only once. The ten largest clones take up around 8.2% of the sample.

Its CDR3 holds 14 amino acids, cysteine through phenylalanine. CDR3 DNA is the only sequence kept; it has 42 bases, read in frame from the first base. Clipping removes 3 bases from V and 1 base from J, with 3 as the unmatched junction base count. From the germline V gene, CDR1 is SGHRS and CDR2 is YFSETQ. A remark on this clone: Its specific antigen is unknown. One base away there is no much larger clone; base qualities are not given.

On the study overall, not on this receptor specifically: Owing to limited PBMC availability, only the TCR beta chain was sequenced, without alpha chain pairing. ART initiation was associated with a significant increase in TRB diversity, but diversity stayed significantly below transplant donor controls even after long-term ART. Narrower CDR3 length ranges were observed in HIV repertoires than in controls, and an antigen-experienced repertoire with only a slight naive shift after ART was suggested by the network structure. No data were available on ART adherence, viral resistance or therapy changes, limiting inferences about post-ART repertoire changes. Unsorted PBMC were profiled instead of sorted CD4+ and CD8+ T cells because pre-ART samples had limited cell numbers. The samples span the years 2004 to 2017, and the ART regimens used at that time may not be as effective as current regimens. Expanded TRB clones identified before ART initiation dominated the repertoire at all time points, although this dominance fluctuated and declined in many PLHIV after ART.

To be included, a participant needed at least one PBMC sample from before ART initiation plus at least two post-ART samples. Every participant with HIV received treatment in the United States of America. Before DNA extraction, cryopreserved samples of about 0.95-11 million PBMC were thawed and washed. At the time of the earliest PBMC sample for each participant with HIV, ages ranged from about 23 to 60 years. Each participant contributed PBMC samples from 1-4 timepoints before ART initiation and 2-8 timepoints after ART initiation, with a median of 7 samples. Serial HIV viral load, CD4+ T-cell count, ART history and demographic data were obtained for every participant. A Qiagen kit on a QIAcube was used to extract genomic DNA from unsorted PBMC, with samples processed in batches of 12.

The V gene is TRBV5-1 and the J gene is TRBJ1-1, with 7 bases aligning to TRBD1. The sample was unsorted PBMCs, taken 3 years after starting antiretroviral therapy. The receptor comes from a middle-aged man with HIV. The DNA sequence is TGCGCCAGCAGCTCGACAGGGTCGAACACTGAAGCTTTCTTT. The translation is CASSSTGSNTEAFF.